The 8 T cell receptor beta chains below were found in one sample sequenced in a study of T cell changes during pregnancy in multiple sclerosis. Assay used: immunoSEQ multiplex PCR; TCRdb lists only in-frame clones, some missing. The sample includes about 85,000 clones, 90% to 95% of them seen just once. Specimen: peripheral blood, collected in the first trimester of pregnancy. The receptors were gathered from a female donor with multiple sclerosis, enrolled in a pregnancy study.

Concerning this clone itself: A read error may produce the germline difference seen at one junction end. The V call is TRBV11-3, the J call TRBJ1-6; D is unclear. Germline CDR1 SGHNT, CDR2 YENEEA. This CDR3 is built from 12 residues. The CDR3 reads CASSSNNSPLHF. CDR3 DNA: TGTGCCAGCAGCTCCAATAATTCACCCCTCCACTTT.

The chain couples TRBV27 to TRBJ1-4, with D hard to call. V lost 6 bases to trimming and J lost 0 bases, with 8 bases between them. Germline V gene data show CDR1 as MNHEY and CDR2 as SMNVEV (reference sequence). CDR3 length equals 14 residues. The CDR3: CASRRLATNEKLFF. CDR3 nucleotide sequence: TGTGCCAGCAGGCGCTTAGCAACTAATGAAAAACTGTTTTTT.

CDR3 loop: CATSRDAGGGEKLFF. CDR3 nucleotides: TGTGCCACCAGCAGAGACGCCGGGGGGGGTGAAAAACTGTTTTTT. This chain connects TRBV15 to TRBJ1-4; D may be TRBD1 (5 bases). This CDR3 has 15 residues. V was cut by 0 bases and J by 7 bases, with 12 bases left in between. Germline V gene sequence: CDR1 LNHNV, CDR2 YYDKDF (reference sequence).

The chain couples TRBV5-1 to TRBJ2-2; 7 nucleotides line up with TRBD2. From germline, CDR1 is SGHRS and CDR2 YFSETQ. V trimming: 6 bases; J trimming: 8 bases; junction bases outside the gene matches: 16. The length of the CDR3 is 16 residues. Here the CDR3 reads CASKLGGLAVSGELFF. The CDR3 DNA is TGCGCCAGCAAGCTTGGAGGGCTAGCGGTATCGGGGGAGCTGTTTTTT. The full variable domain, rest sourced from reference TRBV5-1 and TRBJ2-2, is KAGVTQTPRYLIKTRGQQVTLSCSPISGHRSVSWYQQTPGQGLQFLFEYFSETQRNKGNFPGRFSGRQFSNSRSEMNVSTLELGDSALYLCASKLGGLAVSGELFFGEGSRLTVL.

The chain employs TRBV11-1 and TRBJ1-6; 7 nucleotides line up with TRBD1. The V gene end was trimmed by 5 bases and the J gene end by 7 bases; junction bases not matched to a gene: 2. The germline V gene encodes CDR1 SGHAT and CDR2 FQDESV (reference sequence). This CDR3 has 13 residues. The CDR3 sequence is CASSTRGNSPLHF. For the CDR3, the DNA is TGTGCCAGCAGCACCAGGGGGAATTCACCCCTCCACTTT.

This chain links TRBV12-5 with TRBJ1-2; TRBD1 matches at 8 bases. J gave up 7 bases and V 5 bases, and 3 bases lay outside the gene matches. CDR1 LGHNT and CDR2 FRNRAP come from the germline V gene. This CDR3 region has 12 residues. CDR3 in DNA: TGTGCTAGTGGTCCGGACAGGGTTGGCTACACCTTC. It yields the protein CASGPDRVGYTF.

V and J are TRBV4-1 and TRBJ1-4, with D unresolved. Trimming pared 2 bases from V and 6 bases from J, leaving 10 bases between. Germline V lookup: CDR1 MGHRA, CDR2 YSYEKL. This CDR3 spans 14 amino acids. Written as DNA, the CDR3 is TGCGCCAGCAGCCAATTGAGGGTAGATGAAAAACTGTTTTTT. Residues: CASSQLRVDEKLFF.

V is TRBV30 and J is TRBJ2-1, with D tentatively TRBD2 (5 bases). Germline V gene sequence: CDR1 GTSNPN, CDR2 SVGIG (reference sequence). The length of the CDR3 is 12 residues. V gave up 0 bases and J gave up 8 bases, with 8 bases separating them. This chain's CDR3 is CAWSVLGDEQFF. In nucleotides, the CDR3 is TGTGCCTGGAGTGTACTCGGGGATGAGCAGTTCTTC.